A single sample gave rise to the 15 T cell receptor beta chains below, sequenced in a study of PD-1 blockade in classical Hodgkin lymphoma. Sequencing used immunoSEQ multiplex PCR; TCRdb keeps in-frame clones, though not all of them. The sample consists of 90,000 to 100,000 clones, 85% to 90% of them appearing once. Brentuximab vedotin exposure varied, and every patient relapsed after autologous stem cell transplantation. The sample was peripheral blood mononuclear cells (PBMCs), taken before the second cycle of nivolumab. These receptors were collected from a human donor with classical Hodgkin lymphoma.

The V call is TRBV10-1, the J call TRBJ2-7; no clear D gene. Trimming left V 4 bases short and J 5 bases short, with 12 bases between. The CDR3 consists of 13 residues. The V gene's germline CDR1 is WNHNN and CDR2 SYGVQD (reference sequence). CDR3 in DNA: TGCGCCAGCAGTGGGGTCGAGAACCACGAGCAGTACTTC. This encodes CASSGVENHEQYF.

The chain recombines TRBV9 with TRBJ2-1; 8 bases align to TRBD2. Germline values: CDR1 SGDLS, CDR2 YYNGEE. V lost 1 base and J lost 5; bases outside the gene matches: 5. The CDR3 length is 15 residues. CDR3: CASSVTGTRNNEQFF. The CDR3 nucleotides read TGTGCCAGCAGCGTAACCGGGACTAGAAACAATGAGCAGTTCTTC.

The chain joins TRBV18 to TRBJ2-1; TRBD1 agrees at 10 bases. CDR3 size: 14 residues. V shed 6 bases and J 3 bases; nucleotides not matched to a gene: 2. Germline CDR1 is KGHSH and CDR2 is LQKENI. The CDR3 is CASSRTGGYNEQFF. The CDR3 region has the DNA TGTGCCAGCTCCCGGACAGGGGGCTACAATGAGCAGTTCTTC.

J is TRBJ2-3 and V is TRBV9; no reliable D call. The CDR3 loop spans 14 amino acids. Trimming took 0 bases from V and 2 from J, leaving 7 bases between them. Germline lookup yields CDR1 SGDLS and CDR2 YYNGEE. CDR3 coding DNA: TGTGCCAGCAGCGTAGTTGGGGACACAGATACGCAGTATTTT. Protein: CASSVVGDTDTQYF.

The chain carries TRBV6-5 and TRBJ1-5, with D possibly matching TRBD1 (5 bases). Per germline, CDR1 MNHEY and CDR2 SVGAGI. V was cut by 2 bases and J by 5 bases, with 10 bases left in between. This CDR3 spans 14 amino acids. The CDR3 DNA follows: TGTGCCAGCAGTTACAGCAGGGTAGATCAGCCCCAGCATTTT. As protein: CASSYSRVDQPQHF.

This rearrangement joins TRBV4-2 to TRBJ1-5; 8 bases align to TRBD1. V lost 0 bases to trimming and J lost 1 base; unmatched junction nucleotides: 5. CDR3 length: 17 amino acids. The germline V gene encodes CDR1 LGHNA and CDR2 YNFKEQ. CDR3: CASSQEWTGLSNQPQHF. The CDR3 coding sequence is TGTGCCAGCAGCCAAGAATGGACAGGGCTCAGCAATCAGCCCCAGCATTTT.

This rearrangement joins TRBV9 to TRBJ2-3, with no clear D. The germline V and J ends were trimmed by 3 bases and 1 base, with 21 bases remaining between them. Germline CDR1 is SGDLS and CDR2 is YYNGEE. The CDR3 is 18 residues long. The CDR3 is CASSANRVTPMGTDTQYF. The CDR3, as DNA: TGTGCCAGCAGCGCGAACCGGGTCACACCGATGGGCACAGATACGCAGTATTTT.

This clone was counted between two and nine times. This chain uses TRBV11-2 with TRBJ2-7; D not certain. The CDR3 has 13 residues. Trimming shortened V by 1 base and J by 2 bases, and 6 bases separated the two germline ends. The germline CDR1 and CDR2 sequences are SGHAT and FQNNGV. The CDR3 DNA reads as TGTGCCAGCAGCTTAGGTCAGCCCTACGAGCAGTACTTC. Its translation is CASSLGQPYEQYF.

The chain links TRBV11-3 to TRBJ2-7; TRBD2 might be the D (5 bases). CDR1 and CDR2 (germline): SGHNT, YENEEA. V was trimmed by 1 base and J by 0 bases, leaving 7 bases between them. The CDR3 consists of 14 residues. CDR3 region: CASSLGGSSYEQYF. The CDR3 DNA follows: TGTGCCAGCAGCTTAGGAGGGAGCTCCTACGAGCAGTACTTC.

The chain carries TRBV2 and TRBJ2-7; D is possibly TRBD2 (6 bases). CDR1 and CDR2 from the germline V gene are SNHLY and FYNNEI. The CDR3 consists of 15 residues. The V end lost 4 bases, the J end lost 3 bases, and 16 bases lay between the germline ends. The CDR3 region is CASSGSTWGGYEQYF. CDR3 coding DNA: TGTGCCAGCAGTGGTTCGACGTGGGGAGGCTACGAGCAGTACTTC. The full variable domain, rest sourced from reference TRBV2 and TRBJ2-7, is EPEVTQTPSHQVTQMGQEVILRCVPISNHLYFYWYRQILGQKVEFLVSFYNNEISEKSEIFDDQFSVERPDGSNFTLKIRSTKLEDSAMYFCASSGSTWGGYEQYFGPGTRLTVT.

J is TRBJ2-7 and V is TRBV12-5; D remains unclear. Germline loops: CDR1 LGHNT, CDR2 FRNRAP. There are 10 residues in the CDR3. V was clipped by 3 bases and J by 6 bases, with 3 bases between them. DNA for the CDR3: TGTGCTAGTGGTTTTTCCGAGCAGTACTTC. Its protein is CASGFSEQYF. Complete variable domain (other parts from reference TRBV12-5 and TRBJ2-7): DARVTQTPRHKVTEMGQEVTMRCQPILGHNTVFWYRQTMMQGLELLAYFRNRAPLDDSGMPKDRFSAEMPDATLATLKIQPSEPRDSAVYFCASGFSEQYFGPGTRLTVT.

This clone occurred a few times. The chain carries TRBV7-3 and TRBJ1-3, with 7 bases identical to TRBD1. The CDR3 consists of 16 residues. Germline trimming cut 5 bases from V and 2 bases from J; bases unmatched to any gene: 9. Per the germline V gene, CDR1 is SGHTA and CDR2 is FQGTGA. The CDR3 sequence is CASSLRQGPTGNTIYF. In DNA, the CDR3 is TGTGCCAGCAGCCTCAGACAGGGTCCCACTGGAAACACCATATATTTT.

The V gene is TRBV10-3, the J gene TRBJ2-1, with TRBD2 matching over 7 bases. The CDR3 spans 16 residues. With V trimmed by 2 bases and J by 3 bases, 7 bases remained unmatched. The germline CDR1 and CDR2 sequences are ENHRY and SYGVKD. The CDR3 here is CAISEEAGNHYNEQFF. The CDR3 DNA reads TGTGCCATCAGTGAGGAAGCGGGGAACCACTACAATGAGCAGTTCTTC.

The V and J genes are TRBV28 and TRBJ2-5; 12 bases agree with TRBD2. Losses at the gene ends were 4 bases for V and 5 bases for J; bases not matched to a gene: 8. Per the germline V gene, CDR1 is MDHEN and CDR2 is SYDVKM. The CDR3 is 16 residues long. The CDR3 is CASSSWTSGVEETQYF. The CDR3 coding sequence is TGTGCCAGCAGTTCCTGGACTAGCGGGGTCGAGGAGACCCAGTACTTC.

The chain's CDR3 is CASSLRQGAGYGYTF. CDR3 DNA sequence: TGTGCCAGCAGCTTAAGGCAGGGGGCGGGCTATGGCTACACCTTC. This sequence joins TRBV7-3 and TRBJ1-2; 8 bases fit TRBD1. The ends lost 1 base at V and 4 bases at J; junction bases unmatched: 5. From germline, CDR1 is SGHTA and CDR2 FQGTGA. The CDR3 extends over 15 amino acids.